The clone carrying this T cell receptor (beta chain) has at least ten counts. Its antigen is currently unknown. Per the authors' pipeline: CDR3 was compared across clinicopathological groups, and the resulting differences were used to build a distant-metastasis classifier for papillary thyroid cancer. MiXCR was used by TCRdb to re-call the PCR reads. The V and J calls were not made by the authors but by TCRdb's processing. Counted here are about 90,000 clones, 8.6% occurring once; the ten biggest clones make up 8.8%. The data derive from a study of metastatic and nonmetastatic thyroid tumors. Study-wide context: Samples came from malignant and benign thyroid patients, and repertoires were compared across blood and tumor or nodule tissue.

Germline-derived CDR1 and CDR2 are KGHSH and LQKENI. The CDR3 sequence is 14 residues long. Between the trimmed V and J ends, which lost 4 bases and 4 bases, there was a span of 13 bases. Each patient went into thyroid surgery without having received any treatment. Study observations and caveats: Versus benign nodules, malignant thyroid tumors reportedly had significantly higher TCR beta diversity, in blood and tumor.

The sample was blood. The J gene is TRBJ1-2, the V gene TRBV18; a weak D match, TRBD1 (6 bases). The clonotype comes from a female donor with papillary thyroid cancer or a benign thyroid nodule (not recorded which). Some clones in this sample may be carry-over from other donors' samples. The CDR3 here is CASSRLEGGYGYTF. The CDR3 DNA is TGTGCCAGCTCACGTCTGGAGGGGGGCTATGGCTACACCTTC.